The TCR beta chain described here comes from a study of blood T cell repertoires in COVID-19. Across the whole study: The United States, Italy and Spain supplied acute and convalescent COVID-19 samples. Nucleic acid was either cDNA or gDNA, and it came from T cells, B-cell-depleted T cells, or PBMCs.

Original methodology: Nucleated cell number was recorded as an estimate derived from reference gene primer amplification. The assay was immunoSEQ multiplex PCR, and TCRdb's table has in-frame clones only and misses some. V and J calls and clone size follow that table, whereas D and trimming were derived from the DNA. The table shows about 180,000 clones, with 83% occurring only once. The germline V gene encodes CDR1 LNHDA and CDR2 SQIVND (reference sequence). The V segment lost 6 bases and the J segment 4 bases; nucleotides outside the gene matches: 5. The CDR3 has 14 residues. Sequencing was done on a sample of peripheral blood. The source is a human donor in a cohort sampled during active COVID-19. The rearrangement links TRBV19 to TRBJ2-3; TRBD1 matches at 9 bases. Here the CDR3 DNA reads TGTGCCAGTAGAAAAACAGGGGGCCCAGATACGCAGTATTTT. It specifies CASRKTGGPDTQYF.